This T cell receptor (beta chain) originates from a study of cytomegalovirus exposure and HLA in healthy donors. Study-wide results and caveats: The majority of TCR sequences were rare, yet some public TCRs appeared in many donors. In a later analysis, HLA-associated TCR beta chains were more clonally expanded than equally common others. Overall, about 160 TCR beta chains were annotated as cytomegalovirus-associated.

When sampled, the donors appeared nominally healthy, though they likely had unrecorded immune exposures. This clone has more than one count but fewer than ten. The antigen remains unidentified. The PCR used 60 Vbeta and 13 Jbeta primers. Repertoires were generated with immunoSEQ multiplex PCR, while TCRdb's copy carries only in-frame clones and drops some. Among 99,000 or so clones listed, about 80% were seen once. Source material: PBMCs. The origin of this receptor is a man younger than 40 in good health and CMV-seronegative.

CDR3 loop: CASSQSGGTGGTGELFF. Written as DNA, the CDR3 is TGTGCCAGCAGCCAAAGTGGAGGGACAGGGGGCACCGGGGAGCTGTTTTTT. The chain employs TRBV4-2 and TRBJ2-2; the match to TRBD1 covers 11 bases. After removal of 2 bases from V and 4 bases from J, the junction contained 6 bases not matched to a gene. This CDR3 comprises 17 residues. Germline V lookup: CDR1 LGHNA, CDR2 YNFKEQ.